Each of the 15 T cell receptor beta chains below was sequenced from the same sample in a study of OX40 agonist ivuxolimab in advanced cancers. Only in-frame clones appear in the TCRdb table, and some are missing; sequencing was by immunoSEQ multiplex PCR. The sample has some 86,000 clones; 70% to 85% are singletons. This material consisted of CD4+ or CD8+ T cells sorted from blood, taken in a trial of the OX40 agonist ivuxolimab. Every receptor here comes from an adult with an advanced solid tumor such as melanoma, head and neck, liver or kidney cancer.

This chain uses TRBV28 with TRBJ1-5, with no clear D. Germline V gene sequence: CDR1 MDHEN, CDR2 SYDVKM. This CDR3 is built from 12 residues. The V end was cut by 3 bases, the J end by 6 bases, with 6 bases between. Here the CDR3 reads CASSFQGQPQHF. The CDR3 bases are TGTGCCAGCAGTTTTCAAGGTCAGCCCCAGCATTTT.

V is TRBV6-5 and J is TRBJ2-1; tentative D call: TRBD2 (6 bases). The CDR3 consists of 15 residues. V gave up 5 bases and J gave up 9 bases, with 20 bases separating them. The germline V gene has CDR1 MNHEY and CDR2 SVGAGI. The chain's CDR3 is CASSPIDTSQREQFF. DNA for the CDR3: TGTGCCAGCAGTCCCATCGACACTAGCCAGCGTGAGCAGTTCTTC.

The chain couples TRBV10-3 to TRBJ1-1; tentative D call: TRBD1 (5 bases). This CDR3 has 15 residues. Germline CDR1 reads ENHRY; CDR2 reads SYGVKD. V was clipped by 7 bases and J by 3 bases, with 18 bases between them. CDR3 residues: CAITQRAGEDTEAFF. The CDR3 DNA sequence: TGTGCCATCACCCAGAGGGCGGGGGAAGACACTGAAGCTTTCTTT.

J is TRBJ2-7 and V is TRBV30, with D possibly matching TRBD2 (5 bases). The germline V and J ends were trimmed by 3 bases and 0 bases, with 9 bases remaining between them. Germline CDR1 GTSNPN, CDR2 SVGIG (reference sequence). CDR3 size: 13 residues. CDR3 DNA: TGTGCCTGGAGCGTCGGGAACTCCTACGAGCAGTACTTC. It translates to CAWSVGNSYEQYF.

This clone was seen just once. The rearrangement links TRBV6-5 to TRBJ1-3, with a tentative D call TRBD1 (5 bases). This CDR3 region has 16 residues. CDR1 MNHEY and CDR2 SVGAGI come from the germline V gene. The V end was cut by 2 bases, the J end by 0 bases, with 11 bases between. The CDR3 coding sequence is TGTGCCAGCAGTTACGGGGGGATAAACTCTGGAAACACCATATATTTT. Translating gives CASSYGGINSGNTIYF.

The gene calls are TRBV13 and TRBJ1-1, with D possibly TRBD1 on 5 matching bases. V was shortened by 0 bases and J by 14 bases, with 16 bases between the two germline ends. Germline V gene data show CDR1 as PRHDT and CDR2 as FYEKMQ (reference sequence). This CDR3 is built from 13 residues. CDR3 sequence (DNA): TGTGCCAGCAGCTTAGGGACAGTGATAAGTGTCTTCTTT. It codes for CASSLGTVISVFF. The full variable domain, rest sourced from reference TRBV13 and TRBJ1-1, is AAGVIQSPRHLIKEKRETATLKCYPIPRHDTVYWYQQGPGQDPQFLISFYEKMQSDKGSIPDRFSAQQFSDYHSELNMSSLELGDSALYFCASSLGTVISVFFGQGTRLTVV.

The chain links TRBV27 to TRBJ2-1; the match to TRBD2 covers 9 bases. The germline V gene has CDR1 MNHEY and CDR2 SMNVEV (reference sequence). V lost 6 bases and J lost 8; bases outside the gene matches: 11. The CDR3 is 15 amino acids. Here the CDR3 DNA reads TGTGCCAGCAGCCCCAGCGGGGGGCTTTTACATGAGCAGTTCTTC. Its protein is CASSPSGGLLHEQFF.

V usage is TRBV6-1 and J usage is TRBJ1-1; no clear D. The CDR3 loop spans 14 amino acids. Germline CDR1 reads MNHNS; CDR2 reads SASEGT. Deletions cut 0 bases from V and 1 base from J, with 6 bases between. CDR3 coding DNA: TGTGCCAGCAGTGAAGCGGCCGAGAACACTGAAGCTTTCTTT. Its protein is CASSEAAENTEAFF.

The V and J genes are TRBV19 and TRBJ1-5; D is possibly TRBD1 (5 bases). Per germline, CDR1 LNHDA and CDR2 SQIVND (reference sequence). The CDR3 loop spans 14 amino acids. V lost 3 bases to trimming and J lost 2 bases, with 8 bases between them. CDR3 loop: CASSIRGGNQPQHF. CDR3 sequence (DNA): TGTGCCAGTAGTATTCGAGGGGGCAATCAGCCCCAGCATTTT.

The chain combines TRBV6-1 with TRBJ2-5; D is unresolved. The CDR3 extends over 15 amino acids. Germline V gene lookup returns CDR1 MNHNS and CDR2 SASEGT. The ends were cut back, 2 bases at V and 4 bases at J, with 14 bases in the middle. The CDR3 protein is CASSERPAWGETQYF. CDR3 sequence (DNA): TGTGCCAGCAGTGAACGTCCAGCGTGGGGAGAGACCCAGTACTTC.

The V gene is TRBV28, the J gene TRBJ2-3; 11 positions agree with TRBD2. The CDR3 totals 16 residues. Trimming took 2 bases from V and 5 from J; bases not matched to a gene: 6. Germline-derived CDR1 and CDR2 are MDHEN and SYDVKM. The CDR3 protein is CASSLPSGGIKDTQYF. The CDR3 DNA is TGTGCCAGCAGTTTACCTAGCGGGGGGATTAAAGATACGCAGTATTTT.

V usage is TRBV5-4 and J usage is TRBJ1-4, with TRBD1 matching 9 bases. The ends lost 1 base at V and 10 bases at J; junction bases unmatched: 14. In germline, CDR1 is SGHNT, CDR2 YYREEE (reference sequence). The CDR3 sequence is 17 residues long. Here the CDR3 DNA reads TGTGCCAGCAGCTTGTGGGGACAGGGATTTACCCGCGGAAAACTGTTTTTT. Translation gives CASSLWGQGFTRGKLFF.

The V call is TRBV6-1, the J call TRBJ2-5; 7 bases map to TRBD1. Trimming removed 6 bases from V and 6 bases from J; junction bases left unmatched: 4. This CDR3 spans 12 amino acids. Germline V gene data show CDR1 as MNHNS and CDR2 as SASEGT. The CDR3 loop is CASSDRVQTQYF. DNA for the CDR3: TGTGCCAGCAGCGACAGGGTACAGACCCAGTACTTC.

This chain links TRBV19 with TRBJ2-1, with D tentatively TRBD2 (6 bases). Germline CDR1 LNHDA, CDR2 SQIVND (reference sequence). The CDR3 totals 15 residues. V lost 9 bases, J lost 4 bases, and 19 bases lay in between. CDR3 protein: CASGQGLPPYNEQFF. CDR3 DNA: TGTGCCAGCGGTCAGGGACTCCCCCCTTACAATGAGCAGTTCTTC.

As DNA, the CDR3 is TGTGCCAGCAGTTCAAGCGGGAGCGGTTACGAGCAGTACTTC. Amino acids: CASSSSGSGYEQYF. This sequence joins TRBV7-9 and TRBJ2-5; TRBD2 matches at 8 bases. The end of the DNA aligns better with TRBJ2-7, so the J call may be wrong. The CDR3 covers 14 residues. Germline V gene data show CDR1 as SEHNR and CDR2 as FQNEAQ (reference sequence).